This T cell receptor beta chain emerged from a study of vaccination effects on CD4 cells after COVID-19. Overall study: Each participant was administered two doses of either the BNT162b2 or the mRNA-1273 vaccine. Findings of the study overall: Clones induced by infection and by vaccine showed marked clonal contraction late after vaccination.

This clone was detected only once. No antigen is known for it. After removal of 2 bases from V and 7 bases from J, the junction contained 8 bases not matched to a gene. Germline V lookup: CDR1 SNHLY, CDR2 FYNNEI. The CDR3 has 15 amino acids. Sequencing was performed with immunoSEQ multiplex PCR; in TCRdb, only in-frame clones are kept and a portion is missing. The data show roughly 60,000 clones, 70% to 85% seen once. On day 10 of culture, CD4+ T cells were separated out. The sequences come from CD4+ T cells from PBMCs cultured without peptide, collected before COVID-19 vaccination. J is TRBJ2-7 and V is TRBV2; 10 nucleotides agree with TRBD2. The origin of this receptor is a human donor who had a prior SARS-CoV-2 infection. The CDR3 sequence is CASSEFASGSREQYF. The CDR3 nucleotides are TGTGCCAGCAGTGAATTCGCTAGCGGGAGTAGAGAGCAGTACTTC.